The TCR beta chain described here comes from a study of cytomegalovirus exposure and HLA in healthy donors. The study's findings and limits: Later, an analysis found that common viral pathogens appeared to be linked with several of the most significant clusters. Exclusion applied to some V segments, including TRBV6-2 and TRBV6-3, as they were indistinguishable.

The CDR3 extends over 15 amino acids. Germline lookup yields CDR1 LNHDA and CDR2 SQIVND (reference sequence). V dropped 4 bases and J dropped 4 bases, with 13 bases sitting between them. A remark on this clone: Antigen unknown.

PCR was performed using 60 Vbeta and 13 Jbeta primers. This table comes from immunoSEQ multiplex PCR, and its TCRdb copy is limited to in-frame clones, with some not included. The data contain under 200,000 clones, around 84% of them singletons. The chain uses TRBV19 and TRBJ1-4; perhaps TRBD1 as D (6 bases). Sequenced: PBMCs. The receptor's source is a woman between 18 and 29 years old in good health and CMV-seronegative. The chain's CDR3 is CASSKPDSLNEKLFF. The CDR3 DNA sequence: TGTGCCAGTAGTAAACCGGACAGCCTTAATGAAAAACTGTTTTTT.